The 18 T cell receptor beta chains presented below share a single source sample, sequenced in a study of blood T cell repertoires in COVID-19. Libraries were prepared by immunoSEQ multiplex PCR; TCRdb keeps only in-frame clonotypes and omits some of them. This table holds fewer than 350,000 clones, more than 85% found once. Sequenced input: peripheral blood. These receptors originate from a man aged 35 to 55 with acute or convalescent COVID-19.

This clone was seen a single time. The chain carries TRBV18 and TRBJ1-1, with D possibly matching TRBD1 (6 bases). The germline CDR1 and CDR2 sequences are KGHSH and LQKENI. There are 13 residues in the CDR3. V lost 8 bases and J lost 3, with 13 bases in between. This CDR3 reads CASVRGADTEAFF. The CDR3 region has the DNA TGTGCCAGCGTCCGGGGGGCTGACACTGAAGCTTTCTTT.

This rearrangement joins TRBV5-1 to TRBJ1-6; 7 bases align to TRBD1. The J segment lost 5 bases and the V segment lost 2 bases, leaving 4 bases of the junction unmatched. This CDR3 spans 15 amino acids. Germline V gene data show CDR1 as SGHRS and CDR2 as YFSETQ. The CDR3 coding sequence is TGCGCCAGCAGCTTCAGACAGGGAAATAATTCACCCCTCCACTTT. It codes for CASSFRQGNNSPLHF. The full variable domain, its missing parts supplied by reference TRBV5-1 and TRBJ1-6, is KAGVTQTPRYLIKTRGQQVTLSCSPISGHRSVSWYQQTPGQGLQFLFEYFSETQRNKGNFPGRFSGRQFSNSRSEMNVSTLELGDSALYLCASSFRQGNNSPLHFGNGTRLTVT.

The chain combines TRBV7-2 with TRBJ1-1, with D maybe TRBD1 (5 bases). The V gene's germline CDR1 is SGHTA and CDR2 FQGNSA. The CDR3 extends over 13 amino acids. V was clipped by 4 bases and J by 1 base, with 7 bases between them. DNA of the CDR3: TGTGCCAGCAGCTATCAGGGGAACACTGAAGCTTTCTTT. As protein: CASSYQGNTEAFF.

This rearrangement joins TRBV10-1 to TRBJ2-3, with 8 bases fitting TRBD2. The germline gives CDR1 WNHNN, CDR2 SYGVQD (reference sequence). The CDR3 runs to 16 residues. With V trimmed by 2 bases and J by 3 bases, 7 bases remained unmatched. The CDR3 sequence is CASSEGGLAKTDTQYF. CDR3 nucleotide sequence: TGCGCCAGCAGTGAGGGCGGACTAGCTAAGACAGATACGCAGTATTTT.

The chain links TRBV28 to TRBJ1-2; D uncertain. CDR3 length: 12 amino acids. CDR1 and CDR2 from the germline V gene are MDHEN and SYDVKM. Trimming cost V 2 bases and J 4 bases, with 5 bases left between them. The CDR3 DNA reads as TGTGCCAGCAGTTTAGGTAGCTATGGCTACACCTTC. Protein sequence: CASSLGSYGYTF.

The chain links TRBV29-1 to TRBJ1-2; 9 bases are shared with TRBD1. V lost 0 bases to trimming and J lost 4 bases; unmatched junction nucleotides: 6. In germline, CDR1 is SQVTM, CDR2 ANQGSEA. The CDR3 runs 15 residues. The CDR3 protein is CSVEDLGQGIYGYTF. CDR3 bases: TGCAGCGTTGAAGATCTAGGACAGGGGATCTATGGCTACACCTTC.

This clone was counted once. The chain employs TRBV2 and TRBJ2-2, with 7 nucleotides matching TRBD2. V was pared by 8 bases and J by 6 bases, with 9 bases of the junction left unmatched. This CDR3 has 14 residues. Looked up from germline, CDR1 is SNHLY and CDR2 is FYNNEI. The CDR3 here is CASRLGGKAGELFF. CDR3 in DNA: TGTGCCAGCCGGCTGGGGGGGAAGGCCGGGGAGCTGTTTTTT.

The gene calls are TRBV5-1 and TRBJ2-7; 7 bases align to TRBD1. Trimming took 4 bases from V and 2 from J; bases not matched to a gene: 6. CDR1 is SGHRS and CDR2 is YFSETQ in the germline V gene. The CDR3 contains 14 residues. The DNA for the CDR3 is TGCGCCAGCAGCCTCCAGGGGGTCACCTACGAGCAGTACTTC. This encodes CASSLQGVTYEQYF.

The chain recombines TRBV12-5 with TRBJ2-2; D unresolved. Germline CDR1 reads LGHNT; CDR2 reads FRNRAP. This CDR3 comprises 19 residues. Trimming removed 1 base at V and 0 bases at J, with 18 bases between. The CDR3 spells CASGLASTRIPSNTGELFF. CDR3 nucleotides: TGTGCTAGTGGTTTGGCCTCGACCAGGATACCCTCGAACACCGGGGAGCTGTTTTTT. Looking up the rest from reference TRBV12-5 and TRBJ2-2 gives the full variable domain: DARVTQTPRHKVTEMGQEVTMRCQPILGHNTVFWYRQTMMQGLELLAYFRNRAPLDDSGMPKDRFSAEMPDATLATLKIQPSEPRDSAVYFCASGLASTRIPSNTGELFFGEGSRLTVL.

The rearrangement uses TRBV7-8 and TRBJ1-3, with 12 bases aligning to TRBD1. The CDR3 extends over 16 amino acids. Looked up from germline, CDR1 is SGHVS and CDR2 is FQNEAQ. The ends lost 4 bases at V and 3 bases at J; junction bases unmatched: 4. CDR3: CASSSGQGASGNTIYF. The CDR3 nucleotides read TGTGCCAGCAGCTCGGGACAGGGGGCAAGTGGAAACACCATATATTTT.

This clone was counted a few times. The rearrangement uses TRBV15 and TRBJ1-1, with D unclear. This CDR3 region has 14 residues. From germline, CDR1 is LNHNV and CDR2 YYDKDF (reference sequence). Trimming cost V 5 bases and J 0 bases, with 10 bases left between them. The CDR3 DNA follows: TGTGCCACCAGCGGTAGTATTCTGAACACTGAAGCTTTCTTT. Translating gives CATSGSILNTEAFF.

Turning to this clone: Relative to the germline gene, one junction end is altered; a read error may explain this. V usage is TRBV3-1 (or the pseudogene TRBV3-2) and J usage is TRBJ2-7; possible D gene TRBD2, 7 bases. In germline, CDR1 is LGHDT, CDR2 YNNKEL (reference sequence). CDR3 size: 17 residues. This CDR3 is CASSPIIRGAPSDEQYF. CDR3 DNA: TGTGCCAGCAGCCCTATTATCCGGGGGGCCCCCTCCGACGAGCAGTACTTC.

The chain links TRBV13 to TRBJ2-7, with 7 bases matching TRBD1. J gave up 6 bases and V 5 bases, and 10 bases lay outside the gene matches. Germline CDR1 reads PRHDT; CDR2 reads FYEKMQ (reference sequence). The CDR3 has 14 amino acids. CDR3 region: CASSPSPAGGEQYF. The CDR3 DNA follows: TGTGCCAGCAGCCCATCCCCGGCAGGGGGCGAGCAGTACTTC.

The CDR3 reads CASSLTPDRVAYF. The CDR3 DNA follows: TGTGCCAGCAGTTTAACCCCGGACAGGGTAGCCTACTTC. The genes are TRBV12-3 or TRBV12-4 and TRBJ2-5, with TRBD1 identical over 8 bases. This CDR3 spans 13 amino acids. V lost 2 bases and J lost 14; bases outside the gene matches: 10.

The chain has TRBV30 and TRBJ2-7; no definite D call. The germline gives CDR1 GTSNPN, CDR2 SVGIG (reference sequence). V lost 0 bases to trimming and J lost 0 bases, with 12 bases between them. The length of the CDR3 is 15 residues. CDR3 region: CAWSVPDMTSYEQYF. As DNA, the CDR3 is TGTGCCTGGAGTGTGCCAGACATGACCTCCTACGAGCAGTACTTC.

The chain links TRBV5-5 to TRBJ1-1; no definite D call. The CDR3 extends over 13 amino acids. Germline V lookup: CDR1 SGHKS, CDR2 YYEKEE (reference sequence). V gave up 0 bases and J gave up 11 bases, with 14 bases separating them. CDR3 loop: CASSLGSTYPAFF. The CDR3 DNA sequence: TGTGCCAGCAGCTTGGGGTCCACCTACCCGGCTTTCTTT.

The table lists this clone with a count of one. The CDR3 is CASSFGGQGDEKLFF. In DNA form, the CDR3 reads TGTGCCAGCAGCTTTGGAGGACAGGGTGATGAAAAACTGTTTTTT. J is TRBJ1-4 and V is TRBV5-5; TRBD1 matches 8 bases. V shed 2 bases and J 6 bases; nucleotides not matched to a gene: 6. Germline V gives CDR1 SGHKS, CDR2 YYEKEE (reference sequence). This CDR3 has 15 amino acids.

The V gene is TRBV7-2, the J gene TRBJ2-7; TRBD1 matches at 9 bases. The length of the CDR3 is 14 residues. CDR1 is SGHTA, CDR2 FQGNSA, per germline. The junction had 5 bases not matched to a gene; V was cut back by 7 bases and J by 1 base. The CDR3, as DNA: TGTGCCAGCACCGGGACAGGGTTTTCCTACGAGCAGTACTTC. Its translation: CASTGTGFSYEQYF.